This passage covers 19 T cell receptor beta chains from one sample sequenced in a study of blood T cell repertoires in COVID-19. TCRdb's copy holds only in-frame clones and misses some; the assay was immunoSEQ multiplex PCR. The table records 500,000 or so clones, around 87% of them present only once. Sequencing was done on a sample of PBMCs or T cells enriched from blood (not recorded which). These receptors were taken from a young woman who had recovered from COVID-19.

V gene TRBV6-5 combines with J gene TRBJ1-1; 7 bases fit TRBD1. The CDR3 totals 14 residues. The J segment lost 1 base and the V segment lost 4 bases, leaving 3 bases of the junction unmatched. Germline CDR1 reads MNHEY; CDR2 reads SVGAGI. The CDR3 region is CASSLQGWNTEAFF. The CDR3 region has the DNA TGTGCCAGCAGTTTACAGGGGTGGAACACTGAAGCTTTCTTT.

The genes are TRBV29-1 and TRBJ1-2, with 8 bases lining up with TRBD1. With V trimmed by 3 bases and J by 8 bases, 8 bases remained unmatched. Germline values: CDR1 SQVTM, CDR2 ANQGSEA. This CDR3 region has 13 residues. CDR3 loop: CSVDPDREWGYTF. DNA of the CDR3: TGCAGCGTTGATCCGGACAGGGAATGGGGCTACACCTTC.

V usage is TRBV30 and J usage is TRBJ1-1, with TRBD1 matching over 8 bases. CDR1 and CDR2 from the germline V gene are GTSNPN and SVGIG (reference sequence). The V and J ends lost 0 bases and 4 bases, in that order; junction bases with no gene match: 7. The CDR3 totals 15 residues. The CDR3 coding sequence is TGTGCCTGGAGTGTACGGACAGGGATAATCACTGAAGCTTTCTTT. Translating it yields CAWSVRTGIITEAFF. Full variable domain (rest looked up from reference TRBV30 and TRBJ1-1): SQTIHQWPATLVQPVGSPLSLECTVEGTSNPNLYWYRQAAGRGLQLLFYSVGIGQISSEVPQNLSASRPQDRQFILSSKKLLLSDSGFYLCAWSVRTGIITEAFFGQGTRLTVV.

The V gene is TRBV11-2, the J gene TRBJ2-7, with D perhaps matching TRBD1 (6 bases). The germline V and J ends were trimmed by 5 bases and 3 bases, with 14 bases remaining between them. CDR1 is SGHAT, CDR2 FQNNGV, per germline. The CDR3 is 14 residues long. The CDR3, as DNA: TGTGCCAGCAGCCCCACCGGGACACACTACGAGCAGTACTTC. It specifies CASSPTGTHYEQYF.

This chain links TRBV28 with TRBJ1-5; possibly TRBD1 for D (6 bases). Germline CDR1 MDHEN, CDR2 SYDVKM. This CDR3 contains 16 residues. With 1 base removed from V and 4 bases from J, the gap between germline ends came to 14 bases. In DNA form, the CDR3 reads TGTGCCAGCAGTTTATACCAGACAGGAGCAAATCAGCCCCAGCATTTT. Translating gives CASSLYQTGANQPQHF. Variable domain in full (rest from reference TRBV28 and TRBJ1-5): DVKVTQSSRYLVKRTGEKVFLECVQDMDHENMFWYRQDPGLGLRLIYFSYDVKMKEKGDIPEGYSVSREKKERFSLILESASTNQTSMYLCASSLYQTGANQPQHFGDGTRLSIL.

This CDR3 reads CASSPISSGGELFF. The CDR3 DNA follows: TGTGCCAGCTCACCAATCAGTAGCGGCGGGGAGCTGTTTTTT. This chain uses TRBV18 with TRBJ2-2, with D perhaps TRBD2 (6 bases). Germline assignment: CDR1 KGHSH and CDR2 LQKENI. Trimming shortened V by 2 bases and J by 7 bases, and 11 bases separated the two germline ends. The CDR3 covers 14 residues. The entire variable domain, with the rest obtained from reference TRBV18 and TRBJ2-2, is as follows: NAGVMQNPRHLVRRRGQEARLRCSPMKGHSHVYWYRQLPEEGLKFMVYLQKENIIDESGMPKERFSAEFPKEGPSILRIQQVVRGDSAAYFCASSPISSGGELFFGEGSRLTVL.

This clone was counted a few times. The chain carries TRBV6-5 and TRBJ1-2; D may be TRBD1 (6 bases). CDR3 size: 13 residues. Per germline, CDR1 MNHEY and CDR2 SVGAGI. Trimming removed 4 bases from V and 8 bases from J, with 14 bases in between. In nucleotides, the CDR3 is TGTGCCAGCAGTTTGGACAGTTTGGGGGGCTACACCTTC. Protein product: CASSLDSLGGYTF.

The chain joins TRBV10-3 to TRBJ2-3, with TRBD2 matching over 7 bases. V dropped 0 bases and J dropped 3; count of bases not matched to a gene: 15. This CDR3 is built from 19 residues. Germline assignment: CDR1 ENHRY and CDR2 SYGVKD. CDR3 protein: CAISESLARGEGGTDTQYF. For the CDR3, the DNA is TGTGCCATCAGTGAGTCTTTGGCTCGGGGGGAAGGTGGGACAGATACGCAGTATTTT.

The CDR3 region is CASSSAEGGTLHF. CDR3 DNA: TGTGCCAGCAGTTCCGCCGAGGGGGGGACCCTCCACTTT. V usage is TRBV5-5 and J usage is TRBJ1-6; possible D gene TRBD1, 6 bases. Trimming left V 5 bases short and J 14 bases short, with 17 bases between. The CDR3 runs 13 residues. Germline assignment: CDR1 SGHKS and CDR2 YYEKEE (reference sequence).

The chain carries TRBV18 and TRBJ2-7; 12 nucleotides agree with TRBD2. Germline V gene data show CDR1 as KGHSH and CDR2 as LQKENI. The CDR3 contains 15 residues. Trimming removed 6 bases from V and 1 base from J; junction bases left unmatched: 4. This chain's CDR3 is CASSPGTSGSYEQYF. CDR3 DNA sequence: TGTGCCAGCTCGCCCGGGACTAGCGGGTCCTACGAGCAGTACTTC.

Only a few counts were recorded for this clone. The chain carries TRBV5-1 and TRBJ2-5; 7 positions agree with TRBD1. Trimming at V came to 4 bases and at J to 7 bases, leaving 13 bases not matched to a gene. CDR3 length: 15 amino acids. Germline CDR1 SGHRS, CDR2 YFSETQ. The CDR3 nucleotides are TGCGCCAGCAGCGGCACAGGGGACACCCGGGGGACCCAGTACTTC. Its protein product is CASSGTGDTRGTQYF.

The chain carries TRBV7-9 and TRBJ2-6, with 10 bases aligning to TRBD1. The CDR3 consists of 18 residues. CDR1 and CDR2 from the germline V gene are SEHNR and FQNEAQ (reference sequence). Germline trimming cut 4 bases from V and 0 bases from J; bases unmatched to any gene: 6. The CDR3 is CASSSWTGGNSGANVLTF. In DNA, the CDR3 is TGTGCCAGCAGCTCTTGGACAGGGGGTAACTCTGGGGCCAACGTCCTGACTTTC.

This rearrangement joins TRBV15 to TRBJ2-1; 12 nucleotides line up with TRBD2. The J segment lost 6 bases and the V segment lost 0 bases, leaving 0 bases of the junction unmatched. Germline V gene lookup returns CDR1 LNHNV and CDR2 YYDKDF (reference sequence). The CDR3 sequence is 15 residues long. The CDR3 sequence: CATSRELAGGNEQFF. The CDR3 DNA sequence: TGTGCCACCAGCAGAGAACTAGCGGGGGGCAATGAGCAGTTCTTC.

The chain has TRBV28 and TRBJ2-7; TRBD1 aligns across 8 bases. CDR3 length equals 15 residues. V was pared by 6 bases and J by 4 bases, with 11 bases of the junction left unmatched. Per the germline V gene, CDR1 is MDHEN and CDR2 is SYDVKM. Here the CDR3 reads CASSPGPRGRYEQYF. DNA of the CDR3: TGTGCCAGCAGCCCAGGACCCAGGGGGCGGTACGAGCAGTACTTC.

In the case of this clone: Additional DNA sequences in this sample encode the identical CDR3. CDR3 sequence: CASSFQGSEAFF. The CDR3, as DNA: TGTGCCAGCAGCTTTCAGGGCTCTGAAGCTTTCTTT. The rearrangement joins TRBV11-2 to TRBJ1-1; D might be TRBD1 (5 bases). Germline V gene sequence: CDR1 SGHAT, CDR2 FQNNGV. The CDR3 is 12 amino acids. V lost 3 bases and J 6 bases, leaving 8 bases between the germline ends.

The genes are TRBV30 and TRBJ1-2; 11 bases fit TRBD1. Losses at the gene ends were 5 bases for V and 8 bases for J; bases not matched to a gene: 4. The V gene's germline CDR1 is GTSNPN and CDR2 SVGIG (reference sequence). CDR3 length equals 12 residues. The CDR3 nucleotides are TGTGCCTGGCAAAGGACAGGGGGCGGCTACACCTTC. It yields the protein CAWQRTGGGYTF.

The chain couples TRBV9 to TRBJ2-1; 8 bases agree with TRBD1. The CDR3 length is 16 residues. The germline CDR1 and CDR2 sequences are SGDLS and YYNGEE. V shed 0 bases, J shed 4 bases, and the junction held 6 bases outside the gene matches. CDR3 loop: CASSVGAGGGYNEQFF. CDR3 DNA: TGTGCCAGCAGCGTAGGGGCAGGGGGCGGTTACAATGAGCAGTTCTTC.

DNA of the CDR3: TGCGCCAGCAGTGATGGTGAGGAGCAGTACTTC. It translates to CASSDGEEQYF. V gene TRBV10-1 combines with J gene TRBJ2-7; D not certain. This CDR3 has 11 residues. Germline V gives CDR1 WNHNN, CDR2 SYGVQD (reference sequence). V lost 3 bases, J lost 7 bases, and 7 bases lay in between.

The rearrangement links TRBV2 to TRBJ1-1; D perhaps matches TRBD1 (5 bases). With 7 bases removed from V and 5 bases from J, the gap between germline ends came to 20 bases. The germline V gene has CDR1 SNHLY and CDR2 FYNNEI. The CDR3 covers 15 residues. Here the CDR3 reads CASTKSPGGFTEAFF. Written as DNA, the CDR3 is TGTGCCAGCACTAAAAGTCCCGGGGGGTTTACTGAAGCTTTCTTT.